The 9 T cell receptor beta chains given below trace back to one sample, sequenced in a study of shared clonotypes between healthy human individuals. The method was immunoSEQ multiplex PCR; TCRdb's version includes in-frame clones alone and lacks a portion of them. Of about 1,800,000 clones listed, roughly 95% are singletons. CD45RO-negative, CCR7-selected cells formed the naive CD8 fraction, which excluded terminally differentiated effector memory CD45RA+ cells. Input material: naive CD8+ T cells sorted from blood. The receptors derive from a man between 18 and 35 years old in good health.

V usage is TRBV11-2 and J usage is TRBJ2-3; D unclear. Germline CDR1 is SGHAT and CDR2 is FQNNGV. The length of the CDR3 is 13 residues. Trimming took 5 bases from V and 2 from J, leaving 8 bases between them. CDR3 bases: TGTGCCAGCAGCCCACAATTCACAGATACGCAGTATTTT. It yields the protein CASSPQFTDTQYF.

This chain connects TRBV6-1 to TRBJ1-4, with D hard to call. V shed 4 bases and J shed 8 bases, with 11 bases lying between them. From germline, CDR1 is MNHNS and CDR2 SASEGT. The CDR3 covers 13 residues. The CDR3 loop is CASSGEGWEKLFF. CDR3 nucleotide sequence: TGTGCCAGCAGTGGAGAGGGTTGGGAAAAACTGTTTTTT.

The chain carries TRBV4-1 and TRBJ2-7, with a weak D call TRBD1 (6 bases). Trimming cost V 3 bases and J 5 bases, with 17 bases left between them. Looked up from germline, CDR1 is MGHRA and CDR2 is YSYEKL. The CDR3 covers 15 residues. This chain's CDR3 is CASSQTQGNLDEQYF. The CDR3 DNA reads as TGCGCCAGCAGCCAGACGCAGGGGAATCTGGACGAGCAGTACTTC.

As for this clone: The same CDR3 can be traced to other DNA sequences in this sample. The J gene is TRBJ2-7, the V gene TRBV11-2; D perhaps matches TRBD2 (6 bases). This CDR3 spans 12 amino acids. V was pared by 5 bases and J by 2 bases, with 7 bases between. Germline loops: CDR1 SGHAT, CDR2 FQNNGV. The CDR3 region is CASSPGAYEQYF. CDR3 coding DNA: TGTGCCAGCAGCCCGGGGGCCTACGAGCAGTACTTC. Complete variable domain (other parts from reference TRBV11-2 and TRBJ2-7): EAGVAQSPRYKIIEKRQSVAFWCNPISGHATLYWYQQILGQGPKLLIQFQNNGVVDDSQLPKDRFSAERLKGVDSTLKIQPAKLEDSAVYLCASSPGAYEQYFGPGTRLTVT.

The chain has TRBV27 and TRBJ2-7, with 9 nucleotides matching TRBD2. V shed 2 bases, J shed 3 bases, and the junction held 14 bases outside the gene matches. Germline V gene lookup returns CDR1 MNHEY and CDR2 SMNVEV (reference sequence). There are 18 residues in the CDR3. Written as DNA, the CDR3 is TGTGCCAGCAGTTTAGATCCCCCAGGGCGGGAGGGAATCTACGAGCAGTACTTC. This sequence encodes CASSLDPPGREGIYEQYF.

This chain connects TRBV4-3 to TRBJ1-1; D unclear. Trimming took 4 bases from V and 1 from J, leaving 16 bases between them. The CDR3 has 16 amino acids. The germline CDR1 and CDR2 sequences are LGHNA and YSLEER. The chain's CDR3 is CASSPRSEGANTEAFF. The CDR3 DNA reads as TGCGCCAGCAGCCCAAGGTCAGAGGGCGCGAACACTGAAGCTTTCTTT.

About this clone itself: One junction end disagrees with the germline gene, perhaps due to a read error. The rearrangement uses TRBV2 and TRBJ1-5; D is unclear. Germline V gene data show CDR1 as SNHLY and CDR2 as FYNNEI. This CDR3 region has 13 residues. The CDR3 here is CASREDLNQPQHF. The DNA of the CDR3 is TGTGCCAGCAGGGAAGACCTCAATCAGCCCCAGCATTTT.

This chain's CDR3 is CASSHLLTSEYEQYF. In DNA, the CDR3 is TGCGCCAGCAGCCATCTGTTAACGTCGGAATACGAGCAGTACTTC. This rearrangement joins TRBV4-1 to TRBJ2-7; D remains unclear. The V end was cut by 3 bases, the J end by 4 bases, with 16 bases between. Germline lookup yields CDR1 MGHRA and CDR2 YSYEKL. The CDR3 consists of 15 residues.

The J gene is TRBJ2-7, the V gene TRBV9, with D hard to call. Germline V gene data show CDR1 as SGDLS and CDR2 as YYNGEE. The CDR3 contains 15 residues. Trimming took off 0 bases at V and 0 bases at J, with 10 bases between the two ends. Written as DNA, the CDR3 is TGTGCCAGCAGCGTAGATTGGGGTTACTCCTACGAGCAGTACTTC. Protein sequence: CASSVDWGYSYEQYF.